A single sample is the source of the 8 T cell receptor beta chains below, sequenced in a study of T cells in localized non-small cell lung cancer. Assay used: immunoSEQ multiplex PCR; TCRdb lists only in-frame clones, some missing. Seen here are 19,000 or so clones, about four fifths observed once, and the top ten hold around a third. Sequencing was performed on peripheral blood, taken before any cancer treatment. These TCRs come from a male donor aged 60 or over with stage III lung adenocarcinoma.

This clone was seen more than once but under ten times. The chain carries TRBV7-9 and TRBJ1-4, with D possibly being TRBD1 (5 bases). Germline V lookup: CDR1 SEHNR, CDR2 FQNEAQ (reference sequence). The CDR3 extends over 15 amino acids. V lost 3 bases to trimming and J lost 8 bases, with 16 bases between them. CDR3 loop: CASSFEMGLDEKLFF. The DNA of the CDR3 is TGTGCCAGCAGCTTTGAAATGGGACTAGACGAAAAACTGTTTTTT.

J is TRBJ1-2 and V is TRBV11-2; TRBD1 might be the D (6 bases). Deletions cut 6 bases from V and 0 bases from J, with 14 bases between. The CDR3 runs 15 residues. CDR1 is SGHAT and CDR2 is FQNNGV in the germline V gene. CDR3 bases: TGTGCCAGCAGGGGTCAGGGGAAAACTAACTATGGCTACACCTTC. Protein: CASRGQGKTNYGYTF.

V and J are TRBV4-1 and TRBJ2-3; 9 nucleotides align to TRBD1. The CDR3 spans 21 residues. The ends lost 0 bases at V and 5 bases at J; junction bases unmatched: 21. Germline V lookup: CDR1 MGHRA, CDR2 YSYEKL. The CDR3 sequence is CASSQDRTRDRVQNLRDTQYF. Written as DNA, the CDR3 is TGCGCCAGCAGCCAAGACAGGACCCGGGACAGGGTACAGAACCTCAGAGATACGCAGTATTTT.

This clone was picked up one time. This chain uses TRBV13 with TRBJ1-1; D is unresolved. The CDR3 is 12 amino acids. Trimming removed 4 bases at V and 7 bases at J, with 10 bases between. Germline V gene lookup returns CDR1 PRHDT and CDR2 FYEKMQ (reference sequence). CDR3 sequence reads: CASSSEWNEAFF. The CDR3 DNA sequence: TGTGCCAGCAGCTCCGAGTGGAATGAAGCTTTCTTT.

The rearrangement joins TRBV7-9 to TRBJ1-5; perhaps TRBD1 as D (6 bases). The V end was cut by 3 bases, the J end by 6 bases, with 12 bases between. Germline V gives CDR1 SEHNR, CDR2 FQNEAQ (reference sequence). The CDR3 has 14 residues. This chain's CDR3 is CASSLEGVGQPQHF. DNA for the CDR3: TGTGCCAGCAGCTTGGAGGGGGTAGGTCAGCCCCAGCATTTT.

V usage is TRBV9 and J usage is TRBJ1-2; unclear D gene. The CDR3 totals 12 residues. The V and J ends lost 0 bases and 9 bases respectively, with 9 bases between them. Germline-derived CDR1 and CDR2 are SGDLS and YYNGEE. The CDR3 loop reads CASSVVAGRYTF. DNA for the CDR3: TGTGCCAGCAGCGTAGTTGCTGGGCGCTACACCTTC.

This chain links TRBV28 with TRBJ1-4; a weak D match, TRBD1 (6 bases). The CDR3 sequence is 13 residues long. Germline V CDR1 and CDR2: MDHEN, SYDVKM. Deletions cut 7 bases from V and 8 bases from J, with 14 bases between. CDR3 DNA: TGTGCCAGCATGGCAGGGGTTGGGGAAAAACTGTTTTTT. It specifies CASMAGVGEKLFF.

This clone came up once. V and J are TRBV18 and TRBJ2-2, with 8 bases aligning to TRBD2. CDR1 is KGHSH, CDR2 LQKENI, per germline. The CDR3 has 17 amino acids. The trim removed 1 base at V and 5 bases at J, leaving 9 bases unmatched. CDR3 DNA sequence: TGTGCCAGCTCACCACGTATTTTGGTAGCGGGAACCGGGGAGCTGTTTTTT. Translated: CASSPRILVAGTGELFF.